Listed below are T cell receptor beta chains from one sample, sequenced in a study of T cell responses to AZD1222 COVID-19 vaccine. Produced via immunoSEQ multiplex PCR; TCRdb's table is partial and in-frame only. The sample yields about 140,000 clones, 90% seen once. The material was peripheral blood, obtained 28 days after the second AZD1222 dose. The receptor source for this set is an adult who received the AZD1222 COVID-19 vaccine. CDR3s include the opening cysteine and the closing phenylalanine or tryptophan. The size entry is marked missing in some rows and otherwise reads once, few, many or a size class.

V	size	J	CDR3
TRBV6-2/TRBV6-3	-	TRBJ2-3	CASSYSGLDTQYF
TRBV11-1	-	TRBJ1-6	CASSRDRQDSPLHF
TRBV5-6	-	TRBJ2-7	CASSLVVSGDSYEQYF
TRBV28	-	TRBJ2-7	CASRPRRQGTYEQYF
TRBV28	-	TRBJ2-6	CASSASGLGANVLTF
TRBV23-1	once	TRBJ2-7	CASSPQGSIGEQYF
TRBV27	-	TRBJ2-7	CASSPLGQGAYEQYF
TRBV10-1	-	TRBJ2-3	CASSVGLSTDTQYF
TRBV28	-	TRBJ1-2	CASSFRGQGGYGYTF
TRBV3-1/TRBV3-2	-	TRBJ1-5	CASSQDGGVGEPQHF
TRBV9	few	TRBJ2-3	CASSAMGFQDTQYF
TRBV2	-	TRBJ2-1	CASSDKGGSYNEQFF
TRBV10-3	once	TRBJ1-2	CAISESFGLLLANYGYTF
TRBV7-2	-	TRBJ1-1	CASSPRNTEAFF
TRBV7-8	-	TRBJ2-7	CASSFDRNSYEQYF
TRBV5-1	-	TRBJ2-5	CASSSRGDRTYQETQYF
TRBV5-1	-	TRBJ2-1	CASSLSLAGRDNEQFF
TRBV11-3	-	TRBJ2-1	CASSLDLNEQFF
TRBV18	-	TRBJ2-5	CASSPREGQETQYF
TRBV5-1	once	TRBJ2-7	CASRQRTDGEQYF
TRBV19	-	TRBJ1-4	CASSFGRSNEKLFF
TRBV5-4	-	TRBJ2-3	CASGADPGGLSVQYF
TRBV7-7	-	TRBJ2-3	CASSLGTQGTDTQYF
TRBV7-9	-	TRBJ1-2	CASSRGDLRRDGYTF
TRBV19	-	TRBJ1-1	CASSIGENTEAFF
TRBV28	-	TRBJ1-2	CASSPGGSNYGYTF
TRBV18	few	TRBJ2-2	CASSPFAGNTGELFF
TRBV3-1/TRBV3-2	-	TRBJ1-6	CASSQDRGPPFGTPLHF
TRBV11-3	-	TRBJ2-1	CASSLAGTVSYNEQFF
TRBV5-6	-	TRBJ1-4	CASSFRKGSTASEKLFF
TRBV12-3/TRBV12-4	-	TRBJ1-6	CASSLIGGGPLHF
TRBV3-1/TRBV3-2	-	TRBJ1-6	CASSHPAGPPLHF
TRBV7-2	-	TRBJ1-1	CASSLFGRAPTNTEAFF
TRBV7-6	few	TRBJ1-4	CASSLEGLGGGQKLFF
TRBV19	once	TRBJ2-3	CASSIVGGRGDTQYF
TRBV7-9	-	TRBJ1-3	CASSLGGLGRGNTIYF
TRBV27	-	TRBJ1-1	CASSPGTGGFEAFF
TRBV7-2	few	TRBJ2-2	CASSLDRSTGELFF
TRBV18	once	TRBJ2-1	CASSRGTSGINEQFF
TRBV28	few	TRBJ1-4	CASRLGTVGATNEKLFF
TRBV3-1/TRBV3-2	-	TRBJ1-6	CASSQTTGWSSPLHF
TRBV7-2	-	TRBJ2-7	CASRDPPSYEQYF
TRBV5-8	-	TRBJ1-6	CASKVGGGSPLHF
TRBV25-1	-	TRBJ2-5	CASSDFGGRGKETQYF
TRBV4-3	-	TRBJ1-1	CASSQGFQGGGGEAFF
TRBV3-1/TRBV3-2	few	TRBJ2-5	CASSQGWGAKETQYF
TRBV7-9	-	TRBJ2-5	CASSPGTGGKETQYF
TRBV7-2	-	TRBJ2-4	CASSPGALNIQYF
TRBV7-8	-	TRBJ1-5	CASSPRTGSNQPQHF
TRBV4-3	-	TRBJ1-5	CASSQDLNLGTSNQPQHF
TRBV27	-	TRBJ1-2	CASSLGRQGAPYGYTF
TRBV7-2	-	TRBJ2-1	CASSQYRDSYYNEQFF
TRBV7-9	-	TRBJ1-5	CASSRGSRVSNQPQHF
TRBV19	-	TRBJ1-3	CASSDSGLGNTIYF
TRBV3-1/TRBV3-2	-	TRBJ2-2	CASSQGGPGLGDTGELFF